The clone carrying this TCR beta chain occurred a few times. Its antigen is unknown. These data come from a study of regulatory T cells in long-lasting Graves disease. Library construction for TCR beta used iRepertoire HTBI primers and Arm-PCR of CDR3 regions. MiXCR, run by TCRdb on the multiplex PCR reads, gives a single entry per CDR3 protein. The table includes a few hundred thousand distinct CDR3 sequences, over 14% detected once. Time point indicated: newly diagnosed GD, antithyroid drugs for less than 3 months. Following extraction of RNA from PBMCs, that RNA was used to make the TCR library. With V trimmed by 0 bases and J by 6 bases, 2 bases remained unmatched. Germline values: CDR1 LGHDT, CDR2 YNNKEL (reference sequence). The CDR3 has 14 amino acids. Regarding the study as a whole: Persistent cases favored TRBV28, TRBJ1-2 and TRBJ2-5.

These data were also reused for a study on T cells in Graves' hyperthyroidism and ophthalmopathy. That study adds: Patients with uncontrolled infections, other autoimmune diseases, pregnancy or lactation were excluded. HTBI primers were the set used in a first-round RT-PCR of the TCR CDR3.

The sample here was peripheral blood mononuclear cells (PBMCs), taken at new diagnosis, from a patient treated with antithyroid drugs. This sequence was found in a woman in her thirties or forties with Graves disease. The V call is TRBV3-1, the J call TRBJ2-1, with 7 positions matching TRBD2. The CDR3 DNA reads TGTGCCAGCAGCCAAGATGGGGGGGTCAATGAGCAGTTCTTC. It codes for CASSQDGGVNEQFF.